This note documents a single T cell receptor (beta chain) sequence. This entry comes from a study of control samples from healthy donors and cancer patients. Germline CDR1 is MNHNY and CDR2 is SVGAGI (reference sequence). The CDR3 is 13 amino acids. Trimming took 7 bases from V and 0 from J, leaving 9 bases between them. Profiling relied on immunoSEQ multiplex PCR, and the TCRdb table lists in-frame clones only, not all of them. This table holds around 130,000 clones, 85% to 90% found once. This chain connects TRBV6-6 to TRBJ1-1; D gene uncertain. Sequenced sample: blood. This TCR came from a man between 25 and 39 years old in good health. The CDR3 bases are TGTGCCAGCATTAATACGGTGAACACTGAAGCTTTCTTT. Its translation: CASINTVNTEAFF.